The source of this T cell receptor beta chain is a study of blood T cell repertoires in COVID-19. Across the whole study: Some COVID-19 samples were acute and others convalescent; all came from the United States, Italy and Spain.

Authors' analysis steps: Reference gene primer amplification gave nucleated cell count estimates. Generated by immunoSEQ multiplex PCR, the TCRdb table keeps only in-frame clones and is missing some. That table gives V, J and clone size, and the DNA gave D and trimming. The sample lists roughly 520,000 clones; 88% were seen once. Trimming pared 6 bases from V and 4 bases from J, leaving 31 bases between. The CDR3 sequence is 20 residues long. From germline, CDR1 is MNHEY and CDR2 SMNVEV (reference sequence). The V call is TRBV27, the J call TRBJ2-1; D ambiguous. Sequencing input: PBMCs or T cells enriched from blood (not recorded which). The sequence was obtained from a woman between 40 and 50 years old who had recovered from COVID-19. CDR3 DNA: TGTGCCAGCAGAACATCCATCCGTTATACTGGCGACAAGTCGTACAATGAGCAGTTCTTC. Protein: CASRTSIRYTGDKSYNEQFF.